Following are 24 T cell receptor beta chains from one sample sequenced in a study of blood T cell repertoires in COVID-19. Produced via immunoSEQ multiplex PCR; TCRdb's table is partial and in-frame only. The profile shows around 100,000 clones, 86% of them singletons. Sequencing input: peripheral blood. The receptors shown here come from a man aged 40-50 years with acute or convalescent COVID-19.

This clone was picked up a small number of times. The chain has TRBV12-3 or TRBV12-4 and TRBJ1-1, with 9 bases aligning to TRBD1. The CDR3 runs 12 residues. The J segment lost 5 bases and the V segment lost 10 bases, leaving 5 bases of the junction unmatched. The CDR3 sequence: CATDRGATEAFF. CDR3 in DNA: TGTGCCACTGACAGGGGGGCGACTGAAGCTTTCTTT.

The CDR3 nucleotides read TGTGCCAGCAGTTACTCCTCCGCAGGGGCCGGGGTGGGCAATCAGCCCCAGCATTTT. This gives the protein CASSYSSAGAGVGNQPQHF. V usage is TRBV6-2 or TRBV6-3 and J usage is TRBJ1-5; perhaps TRBD1 as D (6 bases). The germline V gene encodes CDR1 MNHEY and CDR2 SVGEGT. CDR3 size: 19 residues. Trimming removed 0 bases at V and 2 bases at J, with 20 bases between.

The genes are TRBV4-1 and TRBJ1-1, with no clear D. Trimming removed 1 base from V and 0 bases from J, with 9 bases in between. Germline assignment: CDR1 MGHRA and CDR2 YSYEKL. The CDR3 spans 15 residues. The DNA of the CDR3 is TGCGCCAGCAGCCAAGGACATATGATGAACACTGAAGCTTTCTTT. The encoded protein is CASSQGHMMNTEAFF.

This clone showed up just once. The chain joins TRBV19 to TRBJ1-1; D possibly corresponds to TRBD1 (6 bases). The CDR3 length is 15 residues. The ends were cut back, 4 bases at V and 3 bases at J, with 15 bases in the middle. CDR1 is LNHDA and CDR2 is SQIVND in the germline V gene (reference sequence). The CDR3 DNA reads TGTGCCAGTAGTAGTTCTGACAGGCCCTACACTGAAGCTTTCTTT. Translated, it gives CASSSSDRPYTEAFF.

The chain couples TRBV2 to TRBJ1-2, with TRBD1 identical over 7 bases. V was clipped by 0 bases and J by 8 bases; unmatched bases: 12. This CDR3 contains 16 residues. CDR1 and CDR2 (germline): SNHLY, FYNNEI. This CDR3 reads CASSEARGGGLKGYTF. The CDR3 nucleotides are TGTGCCAGCAGTGAAGCGAGAGGGGGCGGGTTGAAAGGCTACACCTTC.

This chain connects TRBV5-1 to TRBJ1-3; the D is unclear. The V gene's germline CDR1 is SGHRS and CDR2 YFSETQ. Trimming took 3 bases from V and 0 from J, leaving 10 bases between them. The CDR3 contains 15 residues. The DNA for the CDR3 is TGCGCCAGCAGCTCCAACGCTATCTCTGGAAACACCATATATTTT. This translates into CASSSNAISGNTIYF.

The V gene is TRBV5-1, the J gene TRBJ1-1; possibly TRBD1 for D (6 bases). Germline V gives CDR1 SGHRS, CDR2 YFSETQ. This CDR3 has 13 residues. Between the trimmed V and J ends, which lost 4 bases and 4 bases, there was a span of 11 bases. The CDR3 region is CASSPTGITEAFF. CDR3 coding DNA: TGCGCCAGCAGCCCCACAGGGATCACTGAAGCTTTCTTT. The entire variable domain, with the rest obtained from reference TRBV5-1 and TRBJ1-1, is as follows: KAGVTQTPRYLIKTRGQQVTLSCSPISGHRSVSWYQQTPGQGLQFLFEYFSETQRNKGNFPGRFSGRQFSNSRSEMNVSTLELGDSALYLCASSPTGITEAFFGQGTRLTVV.

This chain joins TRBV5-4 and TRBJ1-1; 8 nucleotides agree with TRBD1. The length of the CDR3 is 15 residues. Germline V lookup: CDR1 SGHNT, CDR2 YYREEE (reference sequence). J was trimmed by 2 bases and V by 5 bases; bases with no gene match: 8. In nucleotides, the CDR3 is TGTGCCAGCAGTCCCCGGACAGGGCCAAACACTGAAGCTTTCTTT. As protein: CASSPRTGPNTEAFF.

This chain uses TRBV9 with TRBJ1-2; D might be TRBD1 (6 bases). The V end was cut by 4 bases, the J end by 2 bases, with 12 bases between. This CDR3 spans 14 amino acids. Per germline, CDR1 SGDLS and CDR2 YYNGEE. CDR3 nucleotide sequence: TGTGCCAGCAGCCCCGCAGGGGACAACTATGGCTACACCTTC. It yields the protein CASSPAGDNYGYTF.

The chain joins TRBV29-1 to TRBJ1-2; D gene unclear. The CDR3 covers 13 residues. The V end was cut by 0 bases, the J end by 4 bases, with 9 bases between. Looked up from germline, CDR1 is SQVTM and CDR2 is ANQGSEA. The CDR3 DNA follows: TGCAGCGTTGAAGATGGGAGGTTCTATGGCTACACCTTC. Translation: CSVEDGRFYGYTF.

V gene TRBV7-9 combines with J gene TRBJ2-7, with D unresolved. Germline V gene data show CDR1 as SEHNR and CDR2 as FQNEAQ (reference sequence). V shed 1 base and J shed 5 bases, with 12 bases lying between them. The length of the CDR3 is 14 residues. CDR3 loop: CASSLDTREDEQYF. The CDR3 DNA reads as TGTGCCAGCAGCTTAGACACCCGCGAGGACGAGCAGTACTTC.

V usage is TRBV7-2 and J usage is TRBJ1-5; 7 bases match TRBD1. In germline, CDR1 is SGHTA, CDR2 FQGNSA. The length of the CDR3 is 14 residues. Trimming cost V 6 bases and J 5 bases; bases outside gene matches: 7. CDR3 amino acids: CASSKQGRDQPQHF. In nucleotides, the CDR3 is TGTGCCAGCAGTAAACAGGGGCGCGATCAGCCCCAGCATTTT.

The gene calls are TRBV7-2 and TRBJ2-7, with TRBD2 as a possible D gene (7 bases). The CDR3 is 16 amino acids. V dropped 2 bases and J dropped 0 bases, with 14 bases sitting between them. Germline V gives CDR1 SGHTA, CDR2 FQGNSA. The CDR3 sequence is CASSLLGGVSSYEQYF. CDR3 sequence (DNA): TGTGCCAGCAGCTTATTAGGGGGGGTCAGCTCCTACGAGCAGTACTTC.

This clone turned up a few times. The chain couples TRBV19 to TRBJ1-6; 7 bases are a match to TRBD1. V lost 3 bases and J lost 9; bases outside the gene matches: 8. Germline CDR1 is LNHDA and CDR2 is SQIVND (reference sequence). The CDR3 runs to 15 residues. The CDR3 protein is CASSIVVGGSSPLHF. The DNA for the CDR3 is TGTGCCAGTAGTATTGTAGTAGGGGGCAGTTCACCCCTCCACTTT.

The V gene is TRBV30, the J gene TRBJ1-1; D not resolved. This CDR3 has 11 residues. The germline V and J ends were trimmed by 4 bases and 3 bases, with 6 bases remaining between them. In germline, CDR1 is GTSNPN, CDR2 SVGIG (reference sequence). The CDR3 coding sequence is TGTGCCTGGACGCGGGACACTGAAGCTTTCTTT. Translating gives CAWTRDTEAFF. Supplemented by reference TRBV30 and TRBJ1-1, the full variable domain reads SQTIHQWPATLVQPVGSPLSLECTVEGTSNPNLYWYRQAAGRGLQLLFYSVGIGQISSEVPQNLSASRPQDRQFILSSKKLLLSDSGFYLCAWTRDTEAFFGQGTRLTVV.

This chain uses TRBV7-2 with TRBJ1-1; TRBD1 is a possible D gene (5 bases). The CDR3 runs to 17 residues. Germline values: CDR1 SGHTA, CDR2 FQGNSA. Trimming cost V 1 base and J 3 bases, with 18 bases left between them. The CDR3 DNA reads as TGTGCCAGCAGCTTAGAAAGCGGGACCGTTCATTACACTGAAGCTTTCTTT. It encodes CASSLESGTVHYTEAFF.

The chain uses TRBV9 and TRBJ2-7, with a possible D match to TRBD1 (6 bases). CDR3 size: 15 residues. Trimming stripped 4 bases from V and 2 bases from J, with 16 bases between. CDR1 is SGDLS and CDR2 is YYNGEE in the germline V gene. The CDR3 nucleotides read TGTGCCAGCAGCCCGGCTAAGGACAGAACCTACGAGCAGTACTTC. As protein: CASSPAKDRTYEQYF.

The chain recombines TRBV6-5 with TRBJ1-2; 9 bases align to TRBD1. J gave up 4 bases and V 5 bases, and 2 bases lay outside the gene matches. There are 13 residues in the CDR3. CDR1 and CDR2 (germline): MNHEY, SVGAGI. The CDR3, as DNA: TGTGCCAGCAGTCGACAGGGGGTCTATGGCTACACCTTC. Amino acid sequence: CASSRQGVYGYTF.

CDR3 sequence reads: CASSWSSGQNSPLHF. CDR3 bases: TGTGCCAGCAGTTGGAGTTCAGGACAGAATTCACCCCTCCACTTT. This rearrangement joins TRBV25-1 to TRBJ1-6; TRBD1 is a possible D gene (6 bases). V lost 5 bases and J 7 bases, leaving 15 bases between the germline ends. Germline-derived CDR1 and CDR2 are MGHDK and SYGVNS. The CDR3 contains 15 residues.

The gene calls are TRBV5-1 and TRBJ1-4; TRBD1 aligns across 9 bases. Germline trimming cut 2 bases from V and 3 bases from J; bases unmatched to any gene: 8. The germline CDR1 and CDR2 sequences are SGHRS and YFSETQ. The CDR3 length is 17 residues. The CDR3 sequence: CASSFWGTGSANEKLFF. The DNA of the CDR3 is TGCGCCAGCAGCTTTTGGGGGACAGGGTCGGCTAATGAAAAACTGTTTTTT.

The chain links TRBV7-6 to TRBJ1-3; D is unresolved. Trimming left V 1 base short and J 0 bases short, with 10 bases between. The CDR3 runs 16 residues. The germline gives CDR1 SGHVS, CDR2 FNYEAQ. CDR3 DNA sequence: TGTGCCAGCAGCTTAGAAGCAGCGAGCTCTGGAAACACCATATATTTT. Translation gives CASSLEAASSGNTIYF.

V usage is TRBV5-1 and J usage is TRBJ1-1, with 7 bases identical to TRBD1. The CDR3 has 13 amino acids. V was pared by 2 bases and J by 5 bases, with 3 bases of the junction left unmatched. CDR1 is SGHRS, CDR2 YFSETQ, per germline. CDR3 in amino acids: CASSFNRGTEAFF. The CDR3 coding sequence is TGCGCCAGCAGCTTCAACAGGGGTACTGAAGCTTTCTTT.

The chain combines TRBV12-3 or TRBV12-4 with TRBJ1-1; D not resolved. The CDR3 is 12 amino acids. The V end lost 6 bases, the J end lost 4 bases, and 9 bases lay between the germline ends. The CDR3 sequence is CASRKLGTEAFF. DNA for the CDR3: TGTGCCAGCAGAAAGCTAGGCACTGAAGCTTTCTTT.

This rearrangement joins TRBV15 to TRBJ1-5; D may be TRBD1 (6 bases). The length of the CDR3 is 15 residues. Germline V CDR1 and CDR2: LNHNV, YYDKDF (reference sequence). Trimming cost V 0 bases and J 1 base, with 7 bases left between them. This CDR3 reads CATSRDGTSNQPQHF. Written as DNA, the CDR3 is TGTGCCACCAGCAGAGACGGGACAAGCAATCAGCCCCAGCATTTT. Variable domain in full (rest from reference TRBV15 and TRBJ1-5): DAMVIQNPRYQVTQFGKPVTLSCSQTLNHNVMYWYQQKSSQAPKLLFHYYDKDFNNEADTPDNFQSRRPNTSFCFLDIRSPGLGDTAMYLCATSRDGTSNQPQHFGDGTRLSIL.